This section outlines one T cell receptor delta chain sequence together with its context. TCRdb shows a much larger clone's protein in place of this DNA's translation, and the two differ at residues 7, 10 and 15, likely through a read error; the protein shown is translated from the DNA. The sample contains more than one DNA sequence encoding this CDR3. TCRdb reanalysed the RT-PCR reads via CATT. The data hold some 16,000 delta-chain clones, with about 8.6% observed a single time. This sample stems from a study of gamma-delta T cells after stem cell transplantation. Germline V gene sequence: CDR1 GEAIGNYY, CDR2 EKD. The CDR3 has 18 amino acids.

The source is a human donor. It is not recorded whose cells these are; they may come from a transplant donor. The material sequenced was gamma-delta T cells. The chain couples TRDV2 to TRDJ1, with 7 bases matching TRDD3. This CDR3 reads CACDTLQLLVDTTDQLIF. CDR3 coding DNA: TGTGCCTGTGACACCCTACAATTACTGGTGGATACGACCGATCAACTCATCTTT.